Described below is a single T cell receptor beta chain sequence and its context. Per sorted-subset replicate PCR, input was approximately 180 ng DNA, representing tens of thousands of T cell genomes. Clones were read by immunoSEQ multiplex PCR, and TCRdb kept only the in-frame ones, dropping some. This table holds more than 1 million clones, 75% to 85% found once. The data were obtained in a study of shared clonotypes between healthy human individuals. At the level of the study: The donor group consisted of two women and three men, aged 18 to 49.

Germline CDR1 and CDR2: ENHRY and SYGVKD. The V and J ends lost 2 bases and 1 base respectively, with 8 bases between them. The CDR3 is made up of 14 amino acids. This chain connects TRBV10-3 to TRBJ1-1; D gene unclear. Sequencing was carried out using memory CD4+ T cells from PBMCs. Indicated subset: CD45RA-negative fraction. The sequence was collected from a young man in good health. Some clones in this sample may be carry-over from other donors' samples. Written as DNA, the CDR3 is TGTGCCATCAGTGAGGGAGACTCGAACACTGAAGCTTTCTTT. This gives the protein CAISEGDSNTEAFF.